A single sample gave rise to the 6 T cell receptor beta chains below, sequenced in a study of blood T cell repertoires in COVID-19. This table comes from immunoSEQ multiplex PCR, and its TCRdb copy is limited to in-frame clones, with some not included. The sample includes 200,000 to 300,000 clones, around 84% of them seen just once. Sample: peripheral blood. The receptors shown here come from an older woman with COVID-19, enrolled during active disease.

The V gene is TRBV7-8, the J gene TRBJ1-1; D is unclear. The CDR3 is 13 residues long. The V end lost 0 bases, the J end lost 1 base, and 3 bases lay between the germline ends. CDR1 and CDR2 (germline): SGHVS, FQNEAQ. Here the CDR3 reads CASSLAANTEAFF. As DNA, the CDR3 is TGTGCCAGCAGCTTAGCAGCGAACACTGAAGCTTTCTTT. Drawing the rest from reference TRBV7-8 and TRBJ1-1, the complete variable domain is GAGVSQSPRYKVAKRGQDVALRCDPISGHVSLFWYQQALGQGPEFLTYFQNEAQLDKSGLPSDRFFAERPEGSVSTLKIQRTQQEDSAVYLCASSLAANTEAFFGQGTRLTVV.

The CDR3 sequence is CASSKVGQGALYGYTF. CDR3 bases: TGTGCCAGCTCAAAGGTGGGACAGGGAGCTCTCTATGGCTACACCTTC. This chain links TRBV18 with TRBJ1-2; 9 nucleotides match TRBD1. The V gene's germline CDR1 is KGHSH and CDR2 LQKENI. Trimming at V came to 5 bases and at J to 4 bases, leaving 11 bases not matched to a gene. This CDR3 region has 16 residues.

The chain uses TRBV5-8 and TRBJ2-1, with 7 bases matching TRBD1. The CDR3 runs 16 residues. Germline trimming cut 4 bases from V and 4 bases from J; bases unmatched to any gene: 11. The V gene's germline CDR1 is SGHTS and CDR2 YDEGEE. The CDR3 here is CASSQPRQGGYNEQFF. CDR3 DNA: TGTGCCAGCAGCCAACCTAGACAGGGTGGGTACAATGAGCAGTTCTTC. Full variable domain (outside the CDR3, taken from reference TRBV5-8 and TRBJ2-1): EAGVTQSPTHLIKTRGQQATLRCSPISGHTSVYWYQQALGLGLQFLLWYDEGEERNRGNFPPRFSGRQFPNYSSELNVNALELEDSALYLCASSQPRQGGYNEQFFGPGTRLTVL.

The V call is TRBV14, the J call TRBJ2-3; TRBD2 matches 8 bases. Germline V gives CDR1 SGHDN, CDR2 FVKESK. The V segment lost 3 bases and the J segment 3 bases; nucleotides outside the gene matches: 2. This CDR3 spans 14 amino acids. The CDR3 DNA reads TGTGCCAGCAGCCACAGCGGGAGTACAGATACGCAGTATTTT. Translated, it gives CASSHSGSTDTQYF.

V gene TRBV28 combines with J gene TRBJ1-1; unclear D gene. The ends were cut back, 3 bases at V and 7 bases at J, with 12 bases in the middle. The CDR3 totals 13 residues. Germline CDR1 and CDR2: MDHEN and SYDVKM. The CDR3 DNA is TGTGCCAGCAGTTTTTGGACTAGAGGTGAAGCTTTCTTT. Protein product: CASSFWTRGEAFF.

The V gene is TRBV28, the J gene TRBJ1-2; D gene unclear. Germline loops: CDR1 MDHEN, CDR2 SYDVKM. Trimming removed 5 bases at V and 2 bases at J, with 12 bases between. This CDR3 is built from 14 residues. The CDR3 sequence: CASSHTTGNYGYTF. The CDR3 DNA reads TGTGCCAGCAGTCACACGACGGGAAACTATGGCTACACCTTC.